This entry features one T cell receptor (beta chain) sequence. The entry originates in a study of blood T cells in healthy people across ages. Germline-derived CDR1 and CDR2 are MGHRA and YSYEKL. Trimming took 4 bases from V and 8 from J; bases not matched to a gene: 16. The length of the CDR3 is 17 residues. The authors ran a second PCR of 7 to 11 cycles using a sample-barcoded 5' primer and a J-beta primer mix. TCRdb redid the calling of the 5' RACE reads with MiXCR, one entry per CDR3 protein. Of 800,000 to 1,000,000 distinct CDR3 sequences in the sample, roughly 48% were seen once. The chain is built from TRBV4-1 and TRBJ1-2; 10 bases match TRBD1. The TCR comes from a man aged 25 to 45 in good health. Sequenced material: blood. CDR3 in amino acids: CASSLLGRGQGNLGYTF. In nucleotides, the CDR3 is TGCGCCAGCAGCCTTCTCGGGCGGGGACAGGGGAATTTAGGCTACACCTTC.